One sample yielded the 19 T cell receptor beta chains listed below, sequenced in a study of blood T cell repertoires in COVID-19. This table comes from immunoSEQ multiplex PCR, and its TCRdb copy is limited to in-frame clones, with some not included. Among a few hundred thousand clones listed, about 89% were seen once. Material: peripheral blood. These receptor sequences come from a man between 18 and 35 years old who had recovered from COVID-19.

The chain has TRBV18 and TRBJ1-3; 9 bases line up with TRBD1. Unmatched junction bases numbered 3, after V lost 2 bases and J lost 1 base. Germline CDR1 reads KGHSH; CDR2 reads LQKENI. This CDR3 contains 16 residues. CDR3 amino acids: CASSPEQGASGNTIYF. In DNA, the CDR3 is TGTGCCAGCTCACCAGAACAGGGGGCTTCTGGAAACACCATATATTTT.

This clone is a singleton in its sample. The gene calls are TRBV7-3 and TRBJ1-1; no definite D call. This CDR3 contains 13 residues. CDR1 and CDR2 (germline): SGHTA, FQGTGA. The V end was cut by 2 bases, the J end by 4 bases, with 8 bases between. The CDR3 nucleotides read TGTGCCAGCAGCTTACCCGGTAGCACTGAAGCTTTCTTT. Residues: CASSLPGSTEAFF.

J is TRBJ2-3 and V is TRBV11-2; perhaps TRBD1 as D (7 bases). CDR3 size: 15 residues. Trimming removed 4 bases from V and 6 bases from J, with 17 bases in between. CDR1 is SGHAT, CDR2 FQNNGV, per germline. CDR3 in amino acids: CASSSAGGGVDTQYF. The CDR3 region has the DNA TGTGCCAGCAGCTCAGCAGGGGGAGGAGTGGATACGCAGTATTTT.

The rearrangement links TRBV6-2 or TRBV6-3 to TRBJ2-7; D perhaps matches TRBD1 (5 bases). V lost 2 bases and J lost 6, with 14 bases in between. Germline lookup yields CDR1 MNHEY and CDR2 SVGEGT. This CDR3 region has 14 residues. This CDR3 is CASSYDRFVSEQYF. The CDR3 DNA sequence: TGTGCCAGCAGTTACGACAGATTTGTATCCGAGCAGTACTTC.

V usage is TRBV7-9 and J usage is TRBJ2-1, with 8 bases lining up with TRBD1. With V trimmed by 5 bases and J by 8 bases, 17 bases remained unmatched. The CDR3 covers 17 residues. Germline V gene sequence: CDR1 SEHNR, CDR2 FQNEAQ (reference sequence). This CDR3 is CASSQAGRTGNRYEQFF. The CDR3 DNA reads TGTGCCAGCAGCCAGGCGGGGAGGACAGGGAATAGGTATGAGCAGTTCTTC.

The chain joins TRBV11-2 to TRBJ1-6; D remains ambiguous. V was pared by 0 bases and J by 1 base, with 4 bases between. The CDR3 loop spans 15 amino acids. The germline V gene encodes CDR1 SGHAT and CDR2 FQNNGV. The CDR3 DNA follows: TGTGCCAGCAGCTTAGATCCATCCTATAATTCACCCCTCCACTTT. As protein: CASSLDPSYNSPLHF.

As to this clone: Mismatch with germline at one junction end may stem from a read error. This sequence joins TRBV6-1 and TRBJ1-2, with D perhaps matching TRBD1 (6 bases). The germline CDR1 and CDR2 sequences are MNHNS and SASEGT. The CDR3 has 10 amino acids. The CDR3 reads CASSEAGQLF. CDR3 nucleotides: TGTGCCAGCAGTGAAGCCGGACAGCTCTTC.

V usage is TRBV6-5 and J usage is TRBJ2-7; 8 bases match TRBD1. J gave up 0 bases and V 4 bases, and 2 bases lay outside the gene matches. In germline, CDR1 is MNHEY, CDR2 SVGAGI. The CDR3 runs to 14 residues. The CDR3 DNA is TGTGCCAGCAGTTGGGGACAGGCCTCCTACGAGCAGTACTTC. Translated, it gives CASSWGQASYEQYF.

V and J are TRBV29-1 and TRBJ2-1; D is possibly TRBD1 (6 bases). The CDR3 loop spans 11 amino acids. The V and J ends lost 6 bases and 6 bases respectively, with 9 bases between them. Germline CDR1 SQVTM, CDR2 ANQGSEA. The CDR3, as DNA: TGCAGCGTCGGCAGGGGCAATGAGCAGTTCTTC. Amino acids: CSVGRGNEQFF.

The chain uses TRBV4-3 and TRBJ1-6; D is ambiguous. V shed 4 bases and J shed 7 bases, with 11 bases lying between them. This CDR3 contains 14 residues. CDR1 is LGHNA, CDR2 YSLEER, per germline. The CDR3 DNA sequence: TGCGCCAGCAGCCCCAAACGCACAAATTCACCCCTCCACTTT. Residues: CASSPKRTNSPLHF.

The CDR3: CASSRSSGRGNEQFF. Written as DNA, the CDR3 is TGCGCCAGCAGCCGGAGTAGCGGGAGGGGCAATGAGCAGTTCTTC. The rearrangement uses TRBV10-1 and TRBJ2-1; 11 bases match TRBD2. Germline CDR1 reads WNHNN; CDR2 reads SYGVQD (reference sequence). Germline trimming cut 6 bases from V and 6 bases from J; bases unmatched to any gene: 7. The CDR3 runs to 15 residues.

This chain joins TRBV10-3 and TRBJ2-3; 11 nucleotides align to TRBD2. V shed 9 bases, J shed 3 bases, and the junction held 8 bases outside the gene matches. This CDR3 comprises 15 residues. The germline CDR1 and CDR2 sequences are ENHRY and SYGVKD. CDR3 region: CAISPGTSGTDTQYF. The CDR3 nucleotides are TGTGCCATAAGCCCCGGGACTAGCGGAACAGATACGCAGTATTTT.

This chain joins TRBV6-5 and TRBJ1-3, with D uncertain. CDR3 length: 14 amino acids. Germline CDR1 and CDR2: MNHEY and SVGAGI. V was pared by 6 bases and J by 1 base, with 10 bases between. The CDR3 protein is CASRTARSGNTIYF. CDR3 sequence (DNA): TGTGCCAGCAGGACCGCGAGGTCTGGAAACACCATATATTTT.

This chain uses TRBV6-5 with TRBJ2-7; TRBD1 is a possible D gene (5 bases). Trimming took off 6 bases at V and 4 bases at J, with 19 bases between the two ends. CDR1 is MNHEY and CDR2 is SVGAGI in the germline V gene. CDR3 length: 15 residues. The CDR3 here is CASSTGHVQTYEQYF. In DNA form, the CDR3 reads TGTGCCAGCAGCACCGGACACGTCCAGACTTACGAGCAGTACTTC.

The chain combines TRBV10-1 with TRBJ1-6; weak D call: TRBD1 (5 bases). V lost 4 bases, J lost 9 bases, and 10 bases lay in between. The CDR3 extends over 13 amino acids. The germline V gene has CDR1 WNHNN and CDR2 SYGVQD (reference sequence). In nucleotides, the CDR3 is TGCGCCAGCAGTGCGGGGGGGGGTTCACCCCTCCACTTT. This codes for CASSAGGGSPLHF.

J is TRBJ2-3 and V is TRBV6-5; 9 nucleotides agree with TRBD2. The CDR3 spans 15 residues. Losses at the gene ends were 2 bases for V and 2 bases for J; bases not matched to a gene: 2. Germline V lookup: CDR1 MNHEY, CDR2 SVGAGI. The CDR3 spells CASSYGGGVTDTQYF. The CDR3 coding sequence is TGTGCCAGCAGTTACGGCGGGGGGGTCACAGATACGCAGTATTTT.

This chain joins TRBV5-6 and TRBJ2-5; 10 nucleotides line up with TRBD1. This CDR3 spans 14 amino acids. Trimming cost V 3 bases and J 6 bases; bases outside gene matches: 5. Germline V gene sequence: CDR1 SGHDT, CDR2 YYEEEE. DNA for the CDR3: TGTGCCAGCAGCTCCGGGACAGGGGAAAAGACCCAGTACTTC. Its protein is CASSSGTGEKTQYF.

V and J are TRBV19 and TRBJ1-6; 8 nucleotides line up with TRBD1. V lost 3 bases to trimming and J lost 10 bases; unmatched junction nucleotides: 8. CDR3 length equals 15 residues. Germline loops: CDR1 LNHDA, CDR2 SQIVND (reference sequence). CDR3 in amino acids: CASSIGDRWESPLHF. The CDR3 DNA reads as TGTGCCAGTAGTATCGGGGACAGGTGGGAATCACCCCTCCACTTT.

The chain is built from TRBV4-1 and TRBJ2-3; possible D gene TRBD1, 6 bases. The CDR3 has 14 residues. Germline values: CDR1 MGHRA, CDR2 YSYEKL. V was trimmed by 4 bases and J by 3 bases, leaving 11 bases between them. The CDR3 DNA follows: TGCGCCAGCAGCCTACGGCAGGGGACAGATACGCAGTATTTT. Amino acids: CASSLRQGTDTQYF.